A single sample is the source of the 22 T cell receptor beta chains below, sequenced in a study of T cell responses to AZD1222 COVID-19 vaccine. Sequencing was performed with immunoSEQ multiplex PCR; in TCRdb, only in-frame clones are kept and a portion is missing. Seen here are some 140,000 clones, approximately 90% observed once, and the top ten hold 2.5% to 3%. The sample consisted of peripheral blood, taken on day 0 of AZD1222 vaccination. These receptors were collected from an adult in good health.

The chain recombines TRBV19 with TRBJ1-1; D uncertain. Germline CDR1 LNHDA, CDR2 SQIVND (reference sequence). The V and J ends lost 2 bases and 8 bases respectively, with 12 bases between them. The CDR3 length is 13 residues. The chain's CDR3 is CASSIPAGLEAFF. CDR3 in DNA: TGTGCCAGTAGTATACCGGCCGGGCTCGAAGCTTTCTTT.

The chain uses TRBV6-5 and TRBJ2-2; a weak D match, TRBD1 (5 bases). Germline V gene data show CDR1 as MNHEY and CDR2 as SVGAGI. This CDR3 has 14 amino acids. V lost 0 bases, J lost 4 bases, and 6 bases lay in between. CDR3 bases: TGTGCCAGCAGTTACTCAGACAGCACCGGGGAGCTGTTTTTT. It specifies CASSYSDSTGELFF.

V usage is TRBV2 and J usage is TRBJ1-2; D unclear. V dropped 2 bases and J dropped 10 bases, with 11 bases sitting between them. This CDR3 has 12 residues. Germline CDR1 and CDR2: SNHLY and FYNNEI. The CDR3 DNA sequence: TGTGCCAGCAGTGAATCGTACAGCTACTACACCTTC. Translating gives CASSESYSYYTF. Full variable domain (rest looked up from reference TRBV2 and TRBJ1-2): EPEVTQTPSHQVTQMGQEVILRCVPISNHLYFYWYRQILGQKVEFLVSFYNNEISEKSEIFDDQFSVERPDGSNFTLKIRSTKLEDSAMYFCASSESYSYYTFGSGTRLTVV.

This sequence joins TRBV10-3 and TRBJ1-5; 9 nucleotides agree with TRBD1. CDR1 is ENHRY, CDR2 SYGVKD, per germline. V lost 0 bases, J lost 3 bases, and 12 bases stayed unmatched. This CDR3 is 19 amino acids long. As DNA, the CDR3 is TGTGCCATCAGTGAGTCGCGTCCCGGGACAGGGTGGGCCAATCAGCCCCAGCATTTT. The encoded protein is CAISESRPGTGWANQPQHF.

This clone was picked up one time. This chain links TRBV1 with TRBJ2-3; TRBD1, as called in the table, went unchecked against the DNA. TRBV1 corresponds to a pseudogene. This CDR3 has 16 amino acids. The CDR3 coding sequence is TGCACCAGCAGCGACAGGGGGCAGAATCCCACAGATACGCAGTATTTT. It is translated as CTSSDRGQNPTDTQYF.

This CDR3 is CASSHRESGNTIYF. CDR3 bases: TGTGCCAGCAGCCACAGGGAATCTGGAAACACCATATATTTT. The chain carries TRBV5-5 and TRBJ1-3; D is possibly TRBD1 (6 bases). The ends were cut back, 4 bases at V and 1 base at J, with 9 bases in the middle. From germline, CDR1 is SGHKS and CDR2 YYEKEE (reference sequence). CDR3 length equals 14 residues.

The rearrangement uses TRBV5-1 and TRBJ1-2, with D possibly TRBD1 on 5 matching bases. Germline CDR1 is SGHRS and CDR2 is YFSETQ. This CDR3 contains 13 residues. V was pared by 5 bases and J by 8 bases, with 16 bases between. The CDR3 loop reads CASSTGTLGGYTF. The CDR3 nucleotides read TGCGCCAGCAGTACGGGGACTCTGGGCGGCTACACCTTC.

This clone was counted once. This chain links TRBV6-1 with TRBJ1-2; D call uncertain. The CDR3 runs to 15 residues. V was trimmed by 0 bases and J by 2 bases, leaving 10 bases between them. Germline CDR1 reads MNHNS; CDR2 reads SASEGT. DNA of the CDR3: TGTGCCAGCAGTGAAGCACGAATTCCGAACTATGGCTACACCTTC. This translates into CASSEARIPNYGYTF.

The gene calls are TRBV28 and TRBJ1-2; no firm D call. The CDR3 is 12 residues long. Germline V gene lookup returns CDR1 MDHEN and CDR2 SYDVKM. Trimming cost V 3 bases and J 8 bases, with 10 bases left between them. CDR3 region: CASSFPAPGYTF. The CDR3 DNA sequence: TGTGCCAGCAGTTTCCCCGCGCCGGGCTACACCTTC.

The CDR3 is CAWVDGANYGYTF. CDR3 DNA: TGTGCCTGGGTAGACGGAGCTAACTATGGCTACACCTTC. The chain recombines TRBV30 with TRBJ1-2; D gene ambiguous. The V gene's germline CDR1 is GTSNPN and CDR2 SVGIG (reference sequence). The CDR3 consists of 13 residues. V lost 5 bases to trimming and J lost 0 bases, with 10 bases between them.

The chain has TRBV4-1 and TRBJ2-1, with D unclear. CDR3 length: 16 amino acids. Germline V gene sequence: CDR1 MGHRA, CDR2 YSYEKL. With 4 bases removed from V and 5 bases from J, the gap between germline ends came to 18 bases. CDR3: CASSLPGGVGNNEQFF. CDR3 coding DNA: TGCGCCAGCAGCCTGCCGGGTGGGGTGGGAAACAATGAGCAGTTCTTC.

The chain employs TRBV5-5 and TRBJ1-4, with D hard to call. The CDR3 sequence is 16 residues long. Germline V gene lookup returns CDR1 SGHKS and CDR2 YYEKEE (reference sequence). V gave up 0 bases and J gave up 1 base, with 10 bases separating them. The CDR3 loop is CASSLDPTVTNEKLFF. CDR3 coding DNA: TGTGCCAGCAGCTTGGATCCCACGGTAACTAATGAAAAACTGTTTTTT.

The chain is built from TRBV11-3 and TRBJ1-4; 7 bases fit TRBD1. The CDR3 sequence is 15 residues long. Germline-derived CDR1 and CDR2 are SGHNT and YENEEA. V trimming: 5 bases; J trimming: 3 bases; junction bases outside the gene matches: 6. CDR3 residues: CASSLRQGSNEKLFF. CDR3 bases: TGTGCCAGCAGCCTGAGACAGGGATCTAATGAAAAACTGTTTTTT.

As regards this clone: Other nucleotide sequences from this sample produce the same CDR3. This sequence joins TRBV9 and TRBJ2-1; D may match TRBD1 or TRBD2 (5 bases each). The CDR3 loop spans 14 amino acids. Germline V gives CDR1 SGDLS, CDR2 YYNGEE. Trimming pared 4 bases from V and 5 bases from J, leaving 13 bases between. CDR3 in DNA: TGTGCCAGCAGCCCCCCGGGACGGAACAATGAGCAGTTCTTC. This translates into CASSPPGRNNEQFF. Full variable domain (remainder filled in from reference TRBV9 and TRBJ2-1): DSGVTQTPKHLITATGQRVTLRCSPRSGDLSVYWYQQSLDQGLQFLIQYYNGEERAKGNILERFSAQQFPDLHSELNLSSLELGDSALYFCASSPPGRNNEQFFGPGTRLTVL.

The CDR3 bases are TGCGCCAGCAGCCAAGCAGGGGCCCTTAACTATGGCTACACCTTC. Encoded protein: CASSQAGALNYGYTF. The chain couples TRBV4-3 to TRBJ1-2; weak D call: TRBD1 (6 bases). This CDR3 is 15 amino acids long. Deletions cut 1 base from V and 1 base from J, with 10 bases between. Germline V CDR1 and CDR2: LGHNA, YSLEER.

The V gene is TRBV28, the J gene TRBJ1-4; no clear D. CDR1 is MDHEN and CDR2 is SYDVKM in the germline V gene. Deletions cut 2 bases from V and 5 bases from J, with 9 bases between. This CDR3 comprises 14 residues. This CDR3 reads CASSLTDTNEKLFF. DNA for the CDR3: TGTGCCAGCAGTTTAACTGATACCAATGAAAAACTGTTTTTT.

There are a few counts of this clone. The chain joins TRBV23-1 to TRBJ1-1; perhaps TRBD1 as D (5 bases). TRBV23-1 has ORF status, its function being uncertain. The CDR3 consists of 12 residues. Trimming shortened V by 4 bases and J by 6 bases, and 9 bases separated the two germline ends. CDR3 sequence (DNA): TGCGCCAGCAGTCTATTGGGACCTGAAGCTTTCTTT. The encoded protein is CASSLLGPEAFF.

The chain has TRBV7-2 and TRBJ2-7; D is possibly TRBD1 (6 bases). The CDR3 runs to 14 residues. Germline CDR1 and CDR2: SGHTA and FQGNSA. Trimming took 2 bases from V and 3 from J, leaving 11 bases between them. The CDR3 nucleotides read TGTGCCAGCAGCTTAAGGGACACCCACTACGAGCAGTACTTC. Residues: CASSLRDTHYEQYF.

The chain uses TRBV27 and TRBJ1-1, with D possibly TRBD1 on 5 matching bases. The CDR3 totals 16 residues. Trimming pared 2 bases from V and 3 bases from J, leaving 16 bases between. Germline-derived CDR1 and CDR2 are MNHEY and SMNVEV (reference sequence). CDR3 protein: CASSLRSGGGYTEAFF. The DNA of the CDR3 is TGTGCCAGCAGTTTAAGGTCTGGGGGAGGGTACACTGAAGCTTTCTTT.

This chain links TRBV5-5 with TRBJ1-4, with 8 bases that match TRBD1. V was pared by 5 bases and J by 7 bases, with 1 base of the junction left unmatched. The CDR3 covers 12 residues. The germline CDR1 and CDR2 sequences are SGHKS and YYEKEE (reference sequence). CDR3 nucleotide sequence: TGTGCCAGCAGGCAGGGGGCTGAAAAACTGTTTTTT. Encoded protein: CASRQGAEKLFF.

J is TRBJ1-2 and V is TRBV2; D not certain. The CDR3 extends over 14 amino acids. Trimming took 5 bases from V and 1 from J, leaving 11 bases between them. CDR1 is SNHLY, CDR2 FYNNEI, per germline. The CDR3 coding sequence is TGTGCCAGCAGTTATGCCTCAGATAACTATGGCTACACCTTC. It specifies CASSYASDNYGYTF. Supplemented by reference TRBV2 and TRBJ1-2, the full variable domain reads EPEVTQTPSHQVTQMGQEVILRCVPISNHLYFYWYRQILGQKVEFLVSFYNNEISEKSEIFDDQFSVERPDGSNFTLKIRSTKLEDSAMYFCASSYASDNYGYTFGSGTRLTVV.

The DNA of the CDR3 is TGTGCCAGCACCTTGACGGGCCCCCAGCATTTT. Its protein is CASTLTGPQHF. This chain links TRBV2 with TRBJ1-5; unclear D gene. Germline V lookup: CDR1 SNHLY, CDR2 FYNNEI. V was trimmed by 7 bases and J by 10 bases, leaving 11 bases between them. The CDR3 runs to 11 residues.